The rows below give T cell receptor beta chains drawn from one sample of a study of blood T cell repertoires in COVID-19. Assay used: immunoSEQ multiplex PCR; TCRdb lists only in-frame clones, some missing. Counted here are under 50,000 clones, 75% to 85% occurring once; the ten biggest clones make up roughly 7%. The sample taken for sequencing was peripheral blood. All receptors come from a man aged 35-49 years with acute or convalescent COVID-19. Each CDR3 is given with its conserved first and last residue. The D gene is left open where the match is weak. Where a row states a size, it is once, few, many or the class of an expanded clone; other rows omit it.

V	J	size	D	length	CDR3	DNA
TRBV7-2	TRBJ1-5	.	.	14	CASSLEDRYQPQHF	TGTGCCAGCAGCTTAGAAGACAGGTATCAGCCCCAGCATTTT
TRBV7-2	TRBJ2-1	.	.	14	CASSLSRPFDEQFF	TGTGCCAGCAGCCTATCGAGGCCCTTCGATGAGCAGTTCTTC
TRBV7-3	TRBJ2-1	.	TRBD1	12	CASSSTGLEQFF	TGTGCCAGCAGCTCGACAGGGTTAGAGCAGTTCTTC
TRBV7-2	TRBJ2-7	once	TRBD1	14	CASSSTGVLYEQYF	TGTGCCAGCAGCTCGACAGGGGTGCTCTACGAGCAGTACTTC
TRBV19	TRBJ1-1	.	TRBD1	15	CASSPRDRVGTEAFF	TGTGCCAGTAGTCCCAGGGACAGGGTTGGGACTGAAGCTTTCTTT
TRBV6-5	TRBJ2-3	few	TRBD2	14	CASRQAGIADTQYF	TGTGCCAGCAGGCAAGCGGGGATAGCAGATACGCAGTATTTT
TRBV11-2	TRBJ2-1	.	.	16	CASSLDGRATYNEQFF	TGTGCCAGCAGCTTAGATGGCAGGGCCACCTACAATGAGCAGTTCTTC
TRBV2	TRBJ1-2	.	.	13	CASSEGGVDGYTF	TGTGCCAGCAGTGAGGGAGGGGTGGATGGCTACACCTTC
TRBV5-6	TRBJ2-5	.	.	14	CASSLGGFSETQYF	TGTGCCAGCAGCTTGGGCGGGTTCTCTGAGACCCAGTACTTC
TRBV6-6	TRBJ2-2	.	.	16	CASSQERGPNTGELFF	TGTGCCAGCAGTCAAGAAAGGGGCCCGAACACCGGGGAGCTGTTTTTT
TRBV6-2/TRBV6-3	TRBJ2-2	.	.	14	CASSNGQGSGELFF	TGTGCCAGCAGTAACGGGCAGGGGTCCGGGGAGCTGTTTTTT
TRBV11-3	TRBJ2-1	.	TRBD2	15	CASSLPAGGSNEQFF	TGTGCCAGCAGCTTACCAGCGGGGGGATCCAATGAGCAGTTCTTC
TRBV24-1	TRBJ2-7	.	.	15	CATSDTRGHLYEQYF	TGTGCCACCAGTGATACCAGGGGACATCTGTACGAGCAGTACTTC
TRBV18	TRBJ1-1	.	.	14	CASSIQGGDTEAFF	TGTGCCAGCTCTATACAAGGGGGAGACACTGAAGCTTTCTTT
TRBV18	TRBJ1-1	.	.	14	CASSPNFVQSEAFF	TGTGCCAGCTCACCGAACTTTGTACAGAGTGAAGCTTTCTTT
TRBV29-1	TRBJ1-1	.	TRBD1	13	CSVSTGTDTEAFF	TGCAGCGTTTCTACCGGGACAGACACTGAAGCTTTCTTT
TRBV5-1	TRBJ2-1	.	.	14	CASSSDYGGVKQFF	TGCGCCAGCAGCTCCGATTACGGGGGAGTGAAGCAGTTCTTC
TRBV5-1	TRBJ2-1	.	TRBD2	16	CASSAGVAGRYNEQFF	TGCGCCAGCAGCGCCGGTGTAGCGGGGAGATACAATGAGCAGTTCTTC
TRBV3-1/TRBV3-2	TRBJ1-4	.	TRBD1	14	CASSTGTVNEKLFF	TGTGCCAGCAGCACCGGGACAGTTAATGAAAAACTGTTTTTT
TRBV10-3	TRBJ2-1	.	TRBD2	14	CAISRTSGGTEQFF	TGTGCCATCAGTAGGACTAGCGGGGGGACTGAGCAGTTCTTC
TRBV24-1	TRBJ2-7	.	.	14	CATSEPGHPYEQYF	TGTGCCACCAGTGAACCCGGACATCCCTACGAGCAGTACTTC
TRBV15	TRBJ1-1	.	TRBD1	15	CATSRGGQGNTEAFF	TGTGCCACCAGCAGAGGAGGACAGGGAAACACTGAAGCTTTCTTT
TRBV6-4	TRBJ1-2	.	.	15	CASSQEVGFNYGYTF	TGTGCCAGCAGTCAGGAGGTCGGTTTTAACTATGGCTACACCTTC
TRBV7-9	TRBJ2-3	.	.	15	CASSLGGANTDTQYF	TGTGCCAGCAGCTTGGGCGGGGCCAACACAGATACGCAGTATTTT
TRBV5-1	TRBJ1-2	.	.	13	CASSVGAGRGYTF	TGCGCCAGCAGCGTAGGAGCGGGCCGGGGCTACACCTTC
TRBV5-1	TRBJ1-2	.	TRBD1	17	CASSYSGTGGGFYGYTF	TGCGCCAGCAGTTACTCCGGGACAGGGGGCGGTTTCTATGGCTACACCTTC
TRBV2	TRBJ1-2	.	.	14	CASSPLADNYGYTF	TGTGCCAGCAGTCCGCTCGCAGATAACTATGGCTACACCTTC
TRBV29-1	TRBJ1-1	.	.	14	CSVSQGSRNTEAFF	TGCAGCGTTTCACAGGGAAGTCGGAACACTGAAGCTTTCTTT
TRBV11-2	TRBJ1-5	.	TRBD1	14	CASSFSGGGQPQHF	TGTGCCAGCAGCTTCTCAGGGGGCGGTCAGCCCCAGCATTTT
TRBV5-1	TRBJ2-2	.	TRBD2	17	CASSFGLVGPSRGELFF	TGCGCCAGCAGCTTCGGACTAGTTGGGCCATCTAGAGGGGAGCTGTTTTTT
TRBV30	TRBJ2-7	.	TRBD2	15	CAWSLAGTISYEQYF	TGTGCCTGGAGTCTAGCGGGCACCATCTCCTACGAGCAGTACTTC
TRBV5-1	TRBJ1-1	.	TRBD1	16	CASSRQGLPMNTEAFF	TGCGCCAGCAGCCGACAGGGCCTCCCAATGAACACTGAAGCTTTCTTT
TRBV7-6	TRBJ1-2	.	.	13	CASSFPGNYGYTF	TGTGCCAGCAGCTTTCCCGGGAACTATGGCTACACCTTC
TRBV29-1	TRBJ2-1	.	TRBD2	15	CSVGTGLAYNNEQFF	TGCAGCGTTGGAACGGGACTAGCTTACAACAATGAGCAGTTCTTC
TRBV2	TRBJ1-2	.	.	12	CASSDGNYGYTF	TGTGCCAGCAGTGACGGGAACTATGGCTACACCTTC
TRBV29-1	TRBJ2-1	.	TRBD1	14	CSVGQGGRNNEQFF	TGCAGCGTGGGACAGGGGGGAAGAAATAATGAGCAGTTCTTC